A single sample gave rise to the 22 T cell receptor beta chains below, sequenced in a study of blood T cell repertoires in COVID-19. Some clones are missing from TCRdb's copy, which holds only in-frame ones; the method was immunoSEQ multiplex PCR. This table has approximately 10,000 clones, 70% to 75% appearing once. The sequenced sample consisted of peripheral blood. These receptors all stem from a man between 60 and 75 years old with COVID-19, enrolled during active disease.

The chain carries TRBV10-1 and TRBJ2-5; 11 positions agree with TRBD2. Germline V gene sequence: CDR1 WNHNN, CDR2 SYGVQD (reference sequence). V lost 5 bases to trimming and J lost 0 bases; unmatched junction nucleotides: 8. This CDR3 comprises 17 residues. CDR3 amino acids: CASSTPSGGINQETQYF. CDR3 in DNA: TGCGCCAGCAGTACGCCTAGCGGGGGGATAAACCAAGAGACCCAGTACTTC.

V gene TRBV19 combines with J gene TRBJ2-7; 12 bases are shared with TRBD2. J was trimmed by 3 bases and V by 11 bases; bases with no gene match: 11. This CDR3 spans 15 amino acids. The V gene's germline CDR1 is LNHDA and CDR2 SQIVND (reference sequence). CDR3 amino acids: CAPGASGGAHYEQYF. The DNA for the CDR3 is TGTGCCCCTGGGGCTAGCGGGGGGGCCCACTACGAGCAGTACTTC.

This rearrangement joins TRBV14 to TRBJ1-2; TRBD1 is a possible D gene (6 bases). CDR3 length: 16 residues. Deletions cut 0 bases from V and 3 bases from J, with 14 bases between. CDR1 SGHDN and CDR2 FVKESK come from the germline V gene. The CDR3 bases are TGTGCCAGCAGCCAAGAGAACCTGGGGGCCCACTATGGCTACACCTTC. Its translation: CASSQENLGAHYGYTF.

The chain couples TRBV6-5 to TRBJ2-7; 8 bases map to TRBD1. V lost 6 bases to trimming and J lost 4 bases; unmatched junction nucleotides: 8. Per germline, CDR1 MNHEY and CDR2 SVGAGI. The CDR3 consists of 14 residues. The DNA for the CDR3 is TGTGCCAGCAGCCGGGACAGGTCTGGTTACGAGCAGTACTTC. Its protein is CASSRDRSGYEQYF.

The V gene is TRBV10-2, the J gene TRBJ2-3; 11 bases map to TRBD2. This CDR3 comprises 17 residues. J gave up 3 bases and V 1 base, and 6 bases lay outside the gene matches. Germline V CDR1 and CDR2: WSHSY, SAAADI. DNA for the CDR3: TGCGCCAGCAGTGAGTTGCTAGCGGGGGGATGGACAGATACGCAGTATTTT. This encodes CASSELLAGGWTDTQYF.

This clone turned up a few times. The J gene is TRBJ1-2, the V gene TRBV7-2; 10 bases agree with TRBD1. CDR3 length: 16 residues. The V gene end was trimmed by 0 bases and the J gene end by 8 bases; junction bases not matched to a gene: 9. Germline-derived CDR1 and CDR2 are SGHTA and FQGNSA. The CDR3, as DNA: TGTGCCAGCAGCTTAGCGCCCGGGACAGGGGCGGGGGGCTACACCTTC. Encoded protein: CASSLAPGTGAGGYTF. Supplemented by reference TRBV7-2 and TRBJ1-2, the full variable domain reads GAGVSQSPSNKVTEKGKDVELRCDPISGHTALYWYRQSLGQGLEFLIYFQGNSAPDKSGLPSDRFSAERTGGSVSTLTIQRTQQEDSAVYLCASSLAPGTGAGGYTFGSGTRLTVV.

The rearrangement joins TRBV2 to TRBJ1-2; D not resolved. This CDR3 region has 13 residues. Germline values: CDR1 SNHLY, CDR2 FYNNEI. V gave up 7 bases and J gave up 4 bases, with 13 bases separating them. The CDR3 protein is CASIRGMGYGYTF. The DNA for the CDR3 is TGTGCCAGCATTAGAGGAATGGGCTATGGCTACACCTTC.

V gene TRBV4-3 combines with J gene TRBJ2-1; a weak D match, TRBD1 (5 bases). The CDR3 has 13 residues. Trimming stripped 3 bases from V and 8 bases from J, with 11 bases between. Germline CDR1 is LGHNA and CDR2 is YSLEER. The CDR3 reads CASSQPGNYEQFF. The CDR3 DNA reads TGCGCCAGCAGCCAGCCAGGGAATTATGAGCAGTTCTTC.

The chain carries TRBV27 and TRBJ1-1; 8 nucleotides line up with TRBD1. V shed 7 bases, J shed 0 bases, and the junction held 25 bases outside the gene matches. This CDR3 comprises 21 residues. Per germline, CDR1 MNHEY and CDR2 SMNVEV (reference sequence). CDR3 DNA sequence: TGTGCCAGCATTAAATGGGGGAGCAGGGGGCGGCCGAATCCATTGAACACTGAAGCTTTCTTT. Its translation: CASIKWGSRGRPNPLNTEAFF.

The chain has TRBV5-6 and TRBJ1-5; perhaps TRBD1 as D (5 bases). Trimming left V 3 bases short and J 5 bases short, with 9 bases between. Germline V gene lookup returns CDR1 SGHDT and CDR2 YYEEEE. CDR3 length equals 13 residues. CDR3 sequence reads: CASSYRWDQPQHF. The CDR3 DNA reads TGTGCCAGCAGCTACAGGTGGGATCAGCCCCAGCATTTT.

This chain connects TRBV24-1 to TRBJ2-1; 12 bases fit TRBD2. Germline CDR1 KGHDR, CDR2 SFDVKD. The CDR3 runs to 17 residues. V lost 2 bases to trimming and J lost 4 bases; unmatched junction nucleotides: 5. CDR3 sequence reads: CATSDSRLAGDYNEQFF. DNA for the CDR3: TGTGCCACCAGTGATTCTAGACTAGCGGGGGATTACAATGAGCAGTTCTTC.

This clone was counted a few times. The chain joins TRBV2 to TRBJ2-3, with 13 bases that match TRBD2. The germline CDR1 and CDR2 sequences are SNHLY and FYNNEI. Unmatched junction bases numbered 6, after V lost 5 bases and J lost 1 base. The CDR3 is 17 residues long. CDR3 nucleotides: TGTGCCAGCAGTCGTACTAGCGGGAGGGTCGGCACAGATACGCAGTATTTT. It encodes CASSRTSGRVGTDTQYF.

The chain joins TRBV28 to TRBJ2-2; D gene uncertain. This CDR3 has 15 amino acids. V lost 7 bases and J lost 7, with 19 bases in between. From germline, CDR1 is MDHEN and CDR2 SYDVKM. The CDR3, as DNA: TGTGCCAGCAACTCGCCCGGCCGGGTCGACGGGGAGCTGTTTTTT. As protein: CASNSPGRVDGELFF.

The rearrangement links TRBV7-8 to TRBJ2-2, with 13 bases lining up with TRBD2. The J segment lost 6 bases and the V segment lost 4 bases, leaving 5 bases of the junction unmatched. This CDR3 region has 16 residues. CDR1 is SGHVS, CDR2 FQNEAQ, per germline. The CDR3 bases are TGTGCCAGCAGCTCCACTAGCGGGGGGGCCCCCGGGGAGCTGTTTTTT. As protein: CASSSTSGGAPGELFF.

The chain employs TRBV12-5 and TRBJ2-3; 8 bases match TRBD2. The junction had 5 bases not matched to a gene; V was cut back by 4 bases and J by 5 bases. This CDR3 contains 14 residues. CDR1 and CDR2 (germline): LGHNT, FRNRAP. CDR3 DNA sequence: TGTGCTAGTGGTTGGAATAGCGGGGTAGATACGCAGTATTTT. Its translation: CASGWNSGVDTQYF.

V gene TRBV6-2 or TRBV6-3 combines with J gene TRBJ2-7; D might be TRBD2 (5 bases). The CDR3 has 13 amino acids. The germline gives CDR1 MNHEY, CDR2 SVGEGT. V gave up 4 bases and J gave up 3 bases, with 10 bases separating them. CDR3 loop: CASSWAGVYEQYV. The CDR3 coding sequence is TGTGCCAGCAGTTGGGCGGGTGTCTACGAGCAGTACGTC.

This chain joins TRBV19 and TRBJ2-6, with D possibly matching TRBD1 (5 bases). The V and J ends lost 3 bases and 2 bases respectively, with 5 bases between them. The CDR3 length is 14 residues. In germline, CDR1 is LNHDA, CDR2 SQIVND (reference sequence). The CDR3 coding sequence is TGTGCCAGTAGTATCAGGGCTGGGGCCAACGTCCTGACTTTC. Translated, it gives CASSIRAGANVLTF.

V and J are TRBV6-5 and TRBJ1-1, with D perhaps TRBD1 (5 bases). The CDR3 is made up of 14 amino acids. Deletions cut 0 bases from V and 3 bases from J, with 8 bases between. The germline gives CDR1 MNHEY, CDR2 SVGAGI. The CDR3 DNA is TGTGCCAGCAGTTACTCGGGGGGGGACACTGAAGCTTTCTTT. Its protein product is CASSYSGGDTEAFF.

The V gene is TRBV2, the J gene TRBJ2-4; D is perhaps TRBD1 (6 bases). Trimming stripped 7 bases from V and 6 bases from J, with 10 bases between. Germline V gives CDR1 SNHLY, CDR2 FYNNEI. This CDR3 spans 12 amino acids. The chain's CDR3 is CASTTDRNIQYF. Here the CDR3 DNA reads TGTGCCAGCACCACGGACAGAAACATTCAGTACTTC.

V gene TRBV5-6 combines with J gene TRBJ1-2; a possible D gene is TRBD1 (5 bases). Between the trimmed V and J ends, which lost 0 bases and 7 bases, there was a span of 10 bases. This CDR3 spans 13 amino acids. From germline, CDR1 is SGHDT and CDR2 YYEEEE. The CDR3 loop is CASSLVTASGYTF. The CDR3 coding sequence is TGTGCCAGCAGCTTGGTGACAGCCTCTGGCTACACCTTC.

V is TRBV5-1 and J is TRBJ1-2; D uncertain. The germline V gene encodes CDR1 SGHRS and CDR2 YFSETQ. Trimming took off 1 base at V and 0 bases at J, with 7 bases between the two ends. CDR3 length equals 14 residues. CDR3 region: CASSLSGPNYGYTF. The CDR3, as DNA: TGCGCCAGCAGCTTGAGCGGACCTAACTATGGCTACACCTTC.

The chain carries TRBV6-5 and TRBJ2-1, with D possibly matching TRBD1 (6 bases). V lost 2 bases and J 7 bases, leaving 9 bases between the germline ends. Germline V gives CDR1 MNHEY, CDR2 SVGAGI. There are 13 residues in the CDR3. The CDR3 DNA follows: TGTGCCAGCAGTTACGTCAGGGGAAATGAGCAGTTCTTC. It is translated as CASSYVRGNEQFF.